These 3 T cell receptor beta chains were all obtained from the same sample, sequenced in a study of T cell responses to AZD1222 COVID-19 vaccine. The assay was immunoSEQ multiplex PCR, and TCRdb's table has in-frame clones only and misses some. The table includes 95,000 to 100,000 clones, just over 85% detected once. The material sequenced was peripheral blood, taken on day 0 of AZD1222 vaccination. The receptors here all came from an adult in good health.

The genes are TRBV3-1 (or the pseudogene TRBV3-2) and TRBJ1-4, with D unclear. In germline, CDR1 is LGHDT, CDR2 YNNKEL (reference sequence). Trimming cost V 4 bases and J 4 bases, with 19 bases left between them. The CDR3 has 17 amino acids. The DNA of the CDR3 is TGTGCCAGCAGCCTTGGTCCCCCCGGCCTCTATAATGAAAAACTGTTTTTT. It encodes CASSLGPPGLYNEKLFF.

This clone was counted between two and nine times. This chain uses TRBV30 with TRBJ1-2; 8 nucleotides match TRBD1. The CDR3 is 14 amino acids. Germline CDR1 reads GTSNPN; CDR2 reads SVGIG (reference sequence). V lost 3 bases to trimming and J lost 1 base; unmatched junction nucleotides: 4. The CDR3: CAWRRTGLNYGYTF. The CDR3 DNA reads TGTGCCTGGAGACGGACAGGGCTTAACTATGGCTACACCTTC.

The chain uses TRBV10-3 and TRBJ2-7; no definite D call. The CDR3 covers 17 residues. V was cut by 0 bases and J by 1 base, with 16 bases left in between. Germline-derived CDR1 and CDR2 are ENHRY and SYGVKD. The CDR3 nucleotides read TGTGCCATCAGTGAGTCCATCGACATCCCGGTTTCCTACGAGCAGTACTTC. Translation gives CAISESIDIPVSYEQYF.